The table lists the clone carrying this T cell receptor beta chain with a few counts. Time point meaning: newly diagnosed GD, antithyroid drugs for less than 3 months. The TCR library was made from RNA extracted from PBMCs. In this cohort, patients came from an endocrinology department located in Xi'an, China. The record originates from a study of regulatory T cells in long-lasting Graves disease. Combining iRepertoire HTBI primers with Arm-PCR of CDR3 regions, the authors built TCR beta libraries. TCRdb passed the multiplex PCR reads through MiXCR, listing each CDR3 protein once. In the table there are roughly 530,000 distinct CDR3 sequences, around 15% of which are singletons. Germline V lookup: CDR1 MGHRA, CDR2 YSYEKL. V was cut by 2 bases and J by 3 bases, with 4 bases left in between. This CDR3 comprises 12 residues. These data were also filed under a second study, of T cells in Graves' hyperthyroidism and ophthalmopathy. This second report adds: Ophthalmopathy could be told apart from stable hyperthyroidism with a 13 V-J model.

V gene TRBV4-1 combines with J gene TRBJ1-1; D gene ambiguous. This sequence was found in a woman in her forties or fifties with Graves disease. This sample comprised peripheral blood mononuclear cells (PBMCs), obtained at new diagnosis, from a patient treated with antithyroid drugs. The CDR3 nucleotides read TGCGCCAGCAGCCAAAGTGACACTGAAGCTTTCTTT. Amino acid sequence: CASSQSDTEAFF.